These 21 T cell receptor beta chains were sequenced from one sample in a study of CD8+CD57+ T cells in acquired aplastic anemia. It was genomic DNA that served as the template for profiling TCR beta VDJ and CDR3. TCRdb re-called the reads with MiXCR, one entry per CDR3 protein. The table includes roughly 220,000 distinct CDR3 sequences, roughly 60% detected once. Selection for sequencing was limited to patients who had shown CD8+CD57+ cell expansion by flow cytometry. The specimen sequenced was sorted CD4+, CD8+, or CD8+CD57+ T cells (not recorded which) from PBMCs. Receptor source: a human donor with aplastic anemia.

The V gene is TRBV7-2, the J gene TRBJ2-7; 12 nucleotides line up with TRBD1. J was trimmed by 7 bases and V by 1 base; bases with no gene match: 5. Germline V CDR1 and CDR2: SGHTA, FQGNSA. The CDR3 extends over 15 amino acids. CDR3 bases: TGTGCCAGCAGCTTAGTGGGACAGGGGGCGGGTGAGCAGTACTTC. Translating gives CASSLVGQGAGEQYF.

This clonotype was picked up one time. V is TRBV7-2 and J is TRBJ2-7; D assignment may be TRBD1 or TRBD2 (7 bases each). Germline loops: CDR1 SGHTA, CDR2 FQGNSA. The CDR3 is 15 residues long. Trimming took off 3 bases at V and 6 bases at J, with 18 bases between the two ends. CDR3 in DNA: TGTGCCAGCAGCTTCTCACCGGGCAGGGGGGGCGAGCAGTACTTC. Protein sequence: CASSFSPGRGGEQYF.

The table lists this clonotype with a few counts. The genes are TRBV29-1 and TRBJ1-2, with D perhaps TRBD1 (6 bases). Trimming stripped 4 bases from V and 2 bases from J, with 11 bases between. Looked up from germline, CDR1 is SQVTM and CDR2 is ANQGSEA. There are 13 residues in the CDR3. CDR3 DNA: TGCAGCGTTGTGGGGCAGGGGAACTATGGCTACACCTTC. Translated: CSVVGQGNYGYTF.

The rearrangement links TRBV19 to TRBJ2-2, with D unclear. The V end was cut by 10 bases, the J end by 6 bases, with 21 bases between. Looked up from germline, CDR1 is LNHDA and CDR2 is SQIVND (reference sequence). There are 15 residues in the CDR3. The CDR3 DNA reads TGTGCCAACCCGAGGTGGACGATTACCGCCGGGGAGCTGTTTTTT. Its translation: CANPRWTITAGELFF.

The CDR3 protein is CATRLGTRGYEQYF. In DNA form, the CDR3 reads TGTGCCACCAGGTTAGGGACGCGGGGCTACGAGCAGTACTTC. The chain recombines TRBV15 with TRBJ2-7, with D maybe TRBD2 (6 bases). CDR3 size: 14 residues. Germline V lookup: CDR1 LNHNV, CDR2 YYDKDF (reference sequence). V gave up 6 bases and J gave up 3 bases, with 15 bases separating them.

The chain couples TRBV10-1 to TRBJ2-2, with a tentative D call TRBD1 (6 bases). Germline-derived CDR1 and CDR2 are WNHNN and SYGVQD (reference sequence). With 8 bases removed from V and 5 bases from J, the gap between germline ends came to 15 bases. CDR3 length: 14 residues. The CDR3 loop is CASRGQGPTGELFF. As DNA, the CDR3 is TGCGCCAGCCGAGGGCAGGGGCCGACCGGGGAGCTGTTTTTT.

The CDR3 loop is CASSETLMARQETQYF. CDR3 nucleotides: TGTGCCAGCAGTGAAACCCTCATGGCACGCCAAGAGACCCAGTACTTC. The rearrangement joins TRBV25-1 to TRBJ2-5; no clear D. Trimming stripped 2 bases from V and 1 base from J, with 14 bases between. In germline, CDR1 is MGHDK, CDR2 SYGVNS. The CDR3 is made up of 16 amino acids.

The V gene is TRBV20-1, the J gene TRBJ1-5, with D possibly being TRBD1 (6 bases). Germline CDR1 reads DFQATT; CDR2 reads SNEGSKA (reference sequence). Trimming pared 5 bases from V and 1 base from J, leaving 12 bases between. CDR3 length equals 14 residues. The CDR3 loop is CSAFRGGSNQPQHF. The CDR3 DNA reads as TGCAGTGCTTTCAGGGGTGGAAGCAATCAGCCCCAGCATTTT.

Only one count was recorded for this clonotype. The chain combines TRBV7-9 with TRBJ2-3; 7 positions agree with TRBD2. This CDR3 spans 17 amino acids. Losses at the gene ends were 1 base for V and 11 bases for J; bases not matched to a gene: 18. Germline values: CDR1 SEHNR, CDR2 FQNEAQ (reference sequence). For the CDR3, the DNA is TGTGCCAGCAGCTTAGACGTCTTGCTAGCGGTCTCCTACGAGCAGTATTTT. Translated: CASSLDVLLAVSYEQYF.

A few counts support this clonotype. This chain links TRBV30 with TRBJ2-1; TRBD2 might be the D (5 bases). Germline V lookup: CDR1 GTSNPN, CDR2 SVGIG (reference sequence). The CDR3 totals 14 residues. Trimming removed 2 bases from V and 8 bases from J, with 16 bases in between. CDR3 sequence (DNA): TGTGCCTGGAGTAGCGGCTCCTTCGCCGATGAGCAGTTCTTC. Protein: CAWSSGSFADEQFF.

Remarks on this clonotype: Possible read error: a much larger clone is one base away. This chain uses TRBV6-1 with TRBJ2-1; D is undetermined. This CDR3 has 14 residues. The V end lost 1 base, the J end lost 8 bases, and 12 bases lay between the germline ends. Germline loops: CDR1 MNHNS, CDR2 SASEGT. In DNA form, the CDR3 reads TGTGCCAGCAGTGAAGATCTGGGTTGGGATGAGCAGTTCTTC. It yields the protein CASSEDLGWDEQFF.

The chain recombines TRBV20-1 with TRBJ2-1; D is unclear. The CDR3 loop spans 11 amino acids. The V and J ends lost 3 bases and 4 bases respectively, with 4 bases between them. Germline CDR1 and CDR2: DFQATT and SNEGSKA (reference sequence). The CDR3 sequence: CSASSYNEQFF. The CDR3, as DNA: TGCAGTGCTAGCAGTTACAATGAGCAGTTCTTC.

This chain uses TRBV5-1 with TRBJ2-7, with D possibly being TRBD2 (5 bases). The CDR3 has 14 residues. Trimming cost V 1 base and J 7 bases, with 15 bases left between them. The germline CDR1 and CDR2 sequences are SGHRS and YFSETQ. CDR3 residues: CASSLYSGTREQYF. CDR3 DNA: TGCGCCAGCAGCTTGTACAGCGGAACGCGAGAGCAGTACTTC. Full variable domain (rest looked up from reference TRBV5-1 and TRBJ2-7): KAGVTQTPRYLIKTRGQQVTLSCSPISGHRSVSWYQQTPGQGLQFLFEYFSETQRNKGNFPGRFSGRQFSNSRSEMNVSTLELGDSALYLCASSLYSGTREQYFGPGTRLTVT.

This clonotype was counted between two and nine times. This chain joins TRBV10-1 and TRBJ2-1; possibly TRBD2 for D (6 bases). This CDR3 region has 13 residues. V was clipped by 3 bases and J by 9 bases, with 12 bases between them. Germline-derived CDR1 and CDR2 are WNHNN and SYGVQD (reference sequence). The CDR3 nucleotides are TGCGCCAGCAGTGAAAGGGAGGCGGGTGAGCAGTTCTTC. The encoded protein is CASSEREAGEQFF.

This chain uses TRBV5-4 with TRBJ2-3, with 15 bases aligning to TRBD2. Losses at the gene ends were 3 bases for V and 5 bases for J; bases not matched to a gene: 4. Germline loops: CDR1 SGHNT, CDR2 YYREEE (reference sequence). The CDR3 runs to 16 residues. CDR3 in DNA: TGTGCCAGCAGCTCAGGACTAGCGGGAGGGGGAGATACGCAGTATTTT. It encodes CASSSGLAGGGDTQYF.

The chain uses TRBV29-1 and TRBJ2-7; 9 bases match TRBD1. Germline CDR1 SQVTM, CDR2 ANQGSEA. Trimming removed 4 bases from V and 3 bases from J; junction bases left unmatched: 7. The CDR3 is made up of 14 amino acids. The CDR3 loop reads CSVALGTGNYEQYF. CDR3 DNA: TGCAGCGTTGCTCTAGGGACAGGGAACTACGAGCAGTACTTC.

This sequence joins TRBV29-1 and TRBJ2-2; 8 bases match TRBD2. The V and J ends lost 7 bases and 2 bases, in that order; junction bases with no gene match: 12. The germline gives CDR1 SQVTM, CDR2 ANQGSEA. This CDR3 is built from 16 residues. Written as DNA, the CDR3 is TGCAGCGGGGGACTAGTGGGAGGGAAAAACACCGGGGAGCTGTTTTTT. Its translation: CSGGLVGGKNTGELFF.

The V gene is TRBV5-1, the J gene TRBJ2-7; possibly TRBD2 for D (6 bases). The CDR3 covers 15 residues. The germline CDR1 and CDR2 sequences are SGHRS and YFSETQ. Trimming cost V 0 bases and J 5 bases, with 15 bases left between them. CDR3 sequence (DNA): TGCGCCAGCAGCTTGGCCGGGACTCTTGGGGACGAGCAGTACTTC. The encoded protein is CASSLAGTLGDEQYF.

Only a few counts were recorded for this clonotype. J is TRBJ1-6 and V is TRBV10-3; D gene unclear. The germline gives CDR1 ENHRY, CDR2 SYGVKD. Trimming took 7 bases from V and 2 from J, leaving 6 bases between them. The CDR3 consists of 13 residues. CDR3 sequence (DNA): TGTGCCATCAATACAGCCTATAATTCACCCCTCCACTTT. This encodes CAINTAYNSPLHF.

The gene calls are TRBV10-3 and TRBJ1-3; D call uncertain. CDR3 length equals 13 residues. Germline CDR1 is ENHRY and CDR2 is SYGVKD. V lost 4 bases and J 2 bases, leaving 6 bases between the germline ends. The CDR3 loop reads CAISAGAGNTIYF. CDR3 DNA: TGTGCCATCAGTGCTGGGGCTGGAAACACCATATATTTT.

This sequence joins TRBV5-6 and TRBJ1-6; 7 bases match TRBD1. Germline V gene sequence: CDR1 SGHDT, CDR2 YYEEEE. The CDR3 length is 14 residues. With V trimmed by 6 bases and J by 7 bases, 7 bases remained unmatched. CDR3 DNA sequence: TGTGCCAGCACGAACCGGGACAGCAATTCACCCCTCCACTTT. This translates into CASTNRDSNSPLHF. Full variable domain (rest looked up from reference TRBV5-6 and TRBJ1-6): DAGVTQSPTHLIKTRGQQVTLRCSPKSGHDTVSWYQQALGQGPQFIFQYYEEEERQRGNFPDRFSGHQFPNYSSELNVNALLLGDSALYLCASTNRDSNSPLHFGNGTRLTVT.